In this sample, the clone carrying this TCR beta chain turned up many times. What it recognizes is unknown. This sample is part of a study of T-cell reconstitution after alpha-beta-depleted transplantation in children. The CDR3 runs 12 residues. V was trimmed by 2 bases and J by 2 bases, leaving 1 base between them. CDR1 is MNHNY and CDR2 is SVGAGI in the germline V gene (reference sequence). A TCRbeta library incorporating unique molecular identifiers was prepared. One entry per CDR3 protein results from TCRdb running MiXCR on the PCR reads. The repertoire consists of roughly 300,000 distinct CDR3 sequences, with 11% occurring once and the leading ten covering about 25%. Study conclusions and caveats: The authors attributed T-cell counts and diversity one year after transplant mostly to newly produced T cells. Surviving thymic progenitors and recipient T cells were the source of high TCRbeta diversity at day 60 in some patients. Several hundred expanded graft clones reportedly were the source of alpha-beta T cells about two months after transplant.

V gene TRBV6-6 combines with J gene TRBJ2-1; D gene unclear. The receptor comes from a male patient aged 2-9 years who had a stem cell transplant for chronic granulomatous disease, so the T cells may come from the graft donor. This material consisted of peripheral blood, taken 180 days after TCRalphabeta/CD19-depleted stem cell transplant. The CDR3 nucleotides are TGTGCCAGCAGTTACCCCTACAATGAGCAGTTCTTC. This codes for CASSYPYNEQFF.